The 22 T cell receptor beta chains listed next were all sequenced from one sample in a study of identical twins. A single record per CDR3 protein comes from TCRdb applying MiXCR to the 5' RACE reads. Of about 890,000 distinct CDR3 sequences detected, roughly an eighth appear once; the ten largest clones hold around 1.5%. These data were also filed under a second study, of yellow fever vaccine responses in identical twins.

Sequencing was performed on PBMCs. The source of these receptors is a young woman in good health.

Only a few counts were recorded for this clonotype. In nucleotides, the CDR3 is TGCGCCAGCAGGGAAGTCTACAGGGTACGGTACGAGCAGTACTTC. Translation gives CASREVYRVRYEQYF. This sequence joins TRBV5-1 and TRBJ2-7; D possibly corresponds to TRBD1 (6 bases). The length of the CDR3 is 15 residues. Germline V gene lookup returns CDR1 SGHRS and CDR2 YFSETQ. Trimming left V 5 bases short and J 4 bases short, with 19 bases between.

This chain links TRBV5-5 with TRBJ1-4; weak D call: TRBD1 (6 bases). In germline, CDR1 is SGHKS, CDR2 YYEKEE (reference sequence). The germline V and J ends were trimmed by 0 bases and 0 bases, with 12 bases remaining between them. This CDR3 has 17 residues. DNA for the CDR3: TGTGCCAGCAGCTTGGTAATCGACAGGACAACTAATGAAAAACTGTTTTTT. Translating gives CASSLVIDRTTNEKLFF.

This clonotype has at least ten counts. The CDR3 nucleotides read TGCGCCAGCAGCCAACCTCGGGAGACTAGCGGGGGAAACTACAATGAGCAGTTCTTC. It translates to CASSQPRETSGGNYNEQFF. The chain uses TRBV5-1 and TRBJ2-1, with TRBD2 identical over 12 bases. Germline trimming cut 4 bases from V and 3 bases from J; bases unmatched to any gene: 14. In germline, CDR1 is SGHRS, CDR2 YFSETQ. This CDR3 is 19 amino acids long.

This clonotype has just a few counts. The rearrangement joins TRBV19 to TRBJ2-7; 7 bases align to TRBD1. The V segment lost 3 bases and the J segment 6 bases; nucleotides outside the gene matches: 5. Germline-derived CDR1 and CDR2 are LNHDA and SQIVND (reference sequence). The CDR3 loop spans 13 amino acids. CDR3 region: CASSIDRAGEQYF. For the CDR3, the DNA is TGTGCCAGTAGTATCGACAGGGCTGGCGAGCAGTACTTC.

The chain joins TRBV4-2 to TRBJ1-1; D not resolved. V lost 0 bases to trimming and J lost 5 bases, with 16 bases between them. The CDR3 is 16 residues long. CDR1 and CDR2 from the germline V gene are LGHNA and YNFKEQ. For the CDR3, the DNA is TGTGCCAGCAGCCAAGATCTCGGCGCGGCTTTTACTGAAGCTTTCTTT. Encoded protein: CASSQDLGAAFTEAFF.

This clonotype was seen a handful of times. The chain's CDR3 is CSVVNTYEQYF. The CDR3 region has the DNA TGCAGCGTTGTAAACACCTACGAGCAGTACTTC. The V and J genes are TRBV29-1 and TRBJ2-7; D unresolved. The CDR3 runs to 11 residues. V gave up 4 bases and J gave up 2 bases, with 6 bases separating them. Germline loops: CDR1 SQVTM, CDR2 ANQGSEA.

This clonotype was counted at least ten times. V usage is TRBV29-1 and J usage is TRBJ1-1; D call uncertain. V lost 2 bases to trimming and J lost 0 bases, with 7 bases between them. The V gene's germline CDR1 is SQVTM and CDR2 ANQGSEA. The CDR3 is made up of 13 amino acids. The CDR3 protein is CSVERRLNTEAFF. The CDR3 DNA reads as TGCAGCGTTGAAAGACGGCTGAACACTGAAGCTTTCTTT.

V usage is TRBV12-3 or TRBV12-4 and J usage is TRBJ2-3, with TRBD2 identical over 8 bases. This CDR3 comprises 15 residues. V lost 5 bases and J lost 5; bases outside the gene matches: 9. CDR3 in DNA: TGTGCCAGCAGTATTAGCGGGACCCTGGGAGATACGCAGTATTTT. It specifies CASSISGTLGDTQYF.

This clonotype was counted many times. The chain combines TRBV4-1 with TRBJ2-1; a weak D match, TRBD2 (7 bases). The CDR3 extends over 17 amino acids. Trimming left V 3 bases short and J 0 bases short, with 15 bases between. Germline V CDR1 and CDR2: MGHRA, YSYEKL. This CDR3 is CASSHPEGGASYNEQFF. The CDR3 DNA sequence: TGCGCCAGCAGCCACCCCGAGGGGGGGGCCTCCTACAATGAGCAGTTCTTC.

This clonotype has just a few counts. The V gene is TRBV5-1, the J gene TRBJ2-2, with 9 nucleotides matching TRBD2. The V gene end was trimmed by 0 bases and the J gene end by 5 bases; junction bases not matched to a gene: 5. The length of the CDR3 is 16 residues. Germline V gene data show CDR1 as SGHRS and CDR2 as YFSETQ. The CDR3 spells CASSLALAGSTGELFF. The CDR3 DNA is TGCGCCAGCAGCTTGGCCCTAGCGGGGAGTACCGGGGAGCTGTTTTTT.

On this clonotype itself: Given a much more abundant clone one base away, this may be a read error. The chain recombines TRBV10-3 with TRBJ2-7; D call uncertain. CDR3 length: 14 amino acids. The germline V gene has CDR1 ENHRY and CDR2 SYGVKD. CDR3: CDISDTVRYYEQYF. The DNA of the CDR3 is TGTGACATCAGTGATACGGTACGATACTACGAGCAGTACTTC.

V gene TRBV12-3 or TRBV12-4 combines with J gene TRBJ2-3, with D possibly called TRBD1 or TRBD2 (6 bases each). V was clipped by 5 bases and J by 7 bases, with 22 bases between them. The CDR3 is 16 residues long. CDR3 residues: CASSPHPLGGINTQYF. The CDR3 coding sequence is TGTGCCAGCAGTCCCCACCCTTTGGGGGGCATTAATACGCAGTATTTT.

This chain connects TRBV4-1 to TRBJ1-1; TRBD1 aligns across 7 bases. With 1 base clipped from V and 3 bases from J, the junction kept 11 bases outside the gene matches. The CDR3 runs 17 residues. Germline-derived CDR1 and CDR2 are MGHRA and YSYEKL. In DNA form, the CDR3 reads TGCGCCAGCAGCCAAGTAGGATCCGGGACAGACCACACTGAAGCTTTCTTT. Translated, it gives CASSQVGSGTDHTEAFF.

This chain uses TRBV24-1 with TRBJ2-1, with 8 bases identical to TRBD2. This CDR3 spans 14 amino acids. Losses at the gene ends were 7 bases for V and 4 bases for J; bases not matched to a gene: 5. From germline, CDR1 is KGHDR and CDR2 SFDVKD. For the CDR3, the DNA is TGTGCCACCAGCGGTTTAGCGGGGTACAATGAGCAGTTCTTC. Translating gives CATSGLAGYNEQFF.

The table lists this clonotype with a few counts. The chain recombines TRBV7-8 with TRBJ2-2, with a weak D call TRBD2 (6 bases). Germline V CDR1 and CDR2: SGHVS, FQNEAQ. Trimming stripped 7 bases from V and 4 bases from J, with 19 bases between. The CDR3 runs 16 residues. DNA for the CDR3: TGTGCCAGCACCTCAGGGCGGGGCAGAAGCACCGGGGAGCTGTTTTTT. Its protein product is CASTSGRGRSTGELFF.

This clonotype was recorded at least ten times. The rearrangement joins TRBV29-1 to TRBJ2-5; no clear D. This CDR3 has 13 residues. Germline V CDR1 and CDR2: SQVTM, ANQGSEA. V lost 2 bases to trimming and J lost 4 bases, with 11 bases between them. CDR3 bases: TGCAGCGTTGAAAGGCAGGTAGCAGAGACCCAGTACTTC. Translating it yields CSVERQVAETQYF.

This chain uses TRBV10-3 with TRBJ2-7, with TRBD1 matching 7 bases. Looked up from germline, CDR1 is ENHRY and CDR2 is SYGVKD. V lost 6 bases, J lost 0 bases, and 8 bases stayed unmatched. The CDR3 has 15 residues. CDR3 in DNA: TGTGCCATCAGCACGACAGGGCGCGGCTCCTACGAGCAGTACTTC. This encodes CAISTTGRGSYEQYF.

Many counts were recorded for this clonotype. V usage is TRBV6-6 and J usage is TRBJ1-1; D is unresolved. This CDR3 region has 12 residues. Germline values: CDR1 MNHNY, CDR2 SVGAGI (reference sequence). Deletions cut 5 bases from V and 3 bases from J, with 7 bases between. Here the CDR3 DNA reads TGTGCCAGCAGTAGTCAGTACACTGAAGCTTTCTTT. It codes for CASSSQYTEAFF.

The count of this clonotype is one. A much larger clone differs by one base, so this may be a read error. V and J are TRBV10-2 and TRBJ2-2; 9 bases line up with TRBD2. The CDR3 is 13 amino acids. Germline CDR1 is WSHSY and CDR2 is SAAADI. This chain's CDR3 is CASTGGRAGKLFF. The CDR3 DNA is TGCGCCAGCACTGGCGGGAGGGCCGGGAAGCTGTTTTTT.

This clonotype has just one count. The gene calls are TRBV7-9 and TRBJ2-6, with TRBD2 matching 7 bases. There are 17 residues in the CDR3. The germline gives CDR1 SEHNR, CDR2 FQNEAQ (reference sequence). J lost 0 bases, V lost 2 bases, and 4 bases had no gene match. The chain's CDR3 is CASSLRGEGSGANVLTF. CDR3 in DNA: TGTGCCAGCAGCTTACGGGGGGAAGGCTCTGGGGCCAACGTCCTGACTTTC.

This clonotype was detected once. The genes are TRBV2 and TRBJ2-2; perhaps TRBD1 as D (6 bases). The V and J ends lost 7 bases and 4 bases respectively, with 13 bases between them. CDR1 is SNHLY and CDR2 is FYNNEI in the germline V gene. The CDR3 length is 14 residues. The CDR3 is CASIVEGVTGELFF. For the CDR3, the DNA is TGTGCCAGCATCGTAGAGGGGGTCACCGGGGAGCTGTTTTTT.

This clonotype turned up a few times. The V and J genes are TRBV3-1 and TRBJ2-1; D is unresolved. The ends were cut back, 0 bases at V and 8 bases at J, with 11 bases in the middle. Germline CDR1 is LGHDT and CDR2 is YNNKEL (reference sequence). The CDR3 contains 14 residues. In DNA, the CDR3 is TGTGCCAGCAGCCAAGATTTTAAGCACGATGAGCAGTTCTTC. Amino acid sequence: CASSQDFKHDEQFF.